This T cell receptor beta chain was retrieved from a study of T cell repertoires in cytomegalovirus infection. On the study more broadly: In public TCR beta signatures, there were indications of both CMV infection and matching HLA type. Study-level points and caveats: The study identified carriers of CMV plus the relevant HLA from cumulative public TCR beta family frequency. Across the ex vivo response, the dominant clonotypes were HLA-C-restricted CMV-specific TCR beta clonotypes.

This clonotype was seen at least ten times. Antigen specificity is unknown. Between the trimmed V and J ends, which lost 7 bases and 1 base, there was a span of 10 bases. Germline assignment: CDR1 MNHEY and CDR2 SMNVEV (reference sequence). The CDR3 has 13 residues. TCRdb re-called the reads with MiXCR, one entry per CDR3 protein. This sample has 210,000 or so distinct CDR3 sequences, with roughly 6.5% found just once. The V and J genes are TRBV27 and TRBJ1-1, with D hard to call. The sequence was obtained from a human donor in good health (CMV status not recorded). Some clones in this sample may be carry-over from other donors' samples. Material: PBMCs. CDR3 coding DNA: TGTGCCAGCAAAATCAGCCCGAACACTGAAGCTTTCTTT. This translates into CASKISPNTEAFF.